The 3 T cell receptor beta chains below come from one sample, sequenced in a study of response to subunit inactivated influenza vaccine. TCRdb reprocessed the RT-PCR reads via MiXCR and lists one record per CDR3 protein. The sample records 540,000 or so distinct CDR3 sequences, over 10% being singletons. Sequenced material: PBMCs from blood, taken roughly 48 days after vaccination. Source of these receptors: a man aged 45-65 years who received an inactivated influenza vaccine.

A few counts support this clonotype. The CDR3 loop reads CASSYSAGTTLYNEQFF. Written as DNA, the CDR3 is TGTGCCAGCAGTTACTCCGCCGGGACCACACTTTACAATGAGCAGTTCTTC. The J gene is TRBJ2-1, the V gene TRBV6-2 or TRBV6-3; D is possibly TRBD1 or TRBD2 (5 bases each). V was cut by 0 bases and J by 4 bases, with 16 bases left in between. The germline V gene encodes CDR1 MNHEY and CDR2 SVGEGT. This CDR3 is 17 amino acids long.

The chain is built from TRBV4-2 and TRBJ2-1; D unresolved. This CDR3 contains 16 residues. Looked up from germline, CDR1 is LGHNA and CDR2 is YNFKEQ. The V end lost 0 bases, the J end lost 0 bases, and 9 bases lay between the germline ends. The CDR3 region has the DNA TGTGCCAGCAGCCAAGAAGGCGGCCCCTCCTACAATGAGCAGTTCTTC. Translated: CASSQEGGPSYNEQFF.

J is TRBJ2-7 and V is TRBV28, with 7 bases aligning to TRBD1. The CDR3 is made up of 14 amino acids. In germline, CDR1 is MDHEN, CDR2 SYDVKM. Losses at the gene ends were 5 bases for V and 2 bases for J; bases not matched to a gene: 6. CDR3: CASSRRTGPYEQYF. DNA of the CDR3: TGTGCCAGCAGTCGACGGACAGGTCCCTACGAGCAGTACTTC. Full variable domain (missing parts from reference TRBV28 and TRBJ2-7): DVKVTQSSRYLVKRTGEKVFLECVQDMDHENMFWYRQDPGLGLRLIYFSYDVKMKEKGDIPEGYSVSREKKERFSLILESASTNQTSMYLCASSRRTGPYEQYFGPGTRLTVT.